These 20 T cell receptor beta chains were sequenced from one sample in a study of beta chain features in type 1 diabetes. Sequenced material consisted of expressed TCRB transcripts (all of the isolated RNA was reverse transcribed). Data came from immunoSEQ multiplex PCR; TCRdb stores just in-frame clones and leaves some out. The data show nearly 350,000 clones, roughly 8% seen once. The sequencing input was central memory CD4+ T cells from blood. These receptors were obtained from a woman between 18 and 29 years old in good health.

This chain connects TRBV2 to TRBJ2-1; 8 positions agree with TRBD1. With V trimmed by 5 bases and J by 9 bases, 6 bases remained unmatched. The CDR3 sequence is 13 residues long. The germline gives CDR1 SNHLY, CDR2 FYNNEI. CDR3 nucleotide sequence: TGTGCCAGCAGTTTAGGACAGGGCGGTGAGCAGTTCTTC. Its translation: CASSLGQGGEQFF.

This clone has just a few counts. The V gene is TRBV13, the J gene TRBJ2-5, with 12 bases that match TRBD2. Per germline, CDR1 PRHDT and CDR2 FYEKMQ (reference sequence). CDR3 length: 16 amino acids. V gave up 3 bases and J gave up 5 bases; unmatched junction bases: 7. The CDR3 nucleotides read TGTGCCAGCAGCTTGGTGACTAGCGGGAGCGGGGAGACCCAGTACTTC. It is translated as CASSLVTSGSGETQYF.

The gene calls are TRBV23-1 and TRBJ2-5; a weak D match, TRBD2 (6 bases). TRBV23-1 is sorted into the ORF group, with uncertain function. Trimming shortened V by 8 bases and J by 7 bases, and 26 bases separated the two germline ends. There are 16 residues in the CDR3. CDR3 in DNA: TGCGCCAGCGGGACTTACTTCCGGGACGCCTCAAGGACCCAGTACTTC. Translated, it gives CASGTYFRDASRTQYF.

This clone appeared a few times. This chain links TRBV5-6 with TRBJ2-2; D unclear. Germline V gene data show CDR1 as SGHDT and CDR2 as YYEEEE. The CDR3 runs to 15 residues. V dropped 0 bases and J dropped 2 bases, with 8 bases sitting between them. The CDR3 sequence: CASSLGLGNTGELFF. The CDR3 nucleotides read TGTGCCAGCAGCTTGGGGCTAGGAAACACCGGGGAGCTGTTTTTT.

The rearrangement uses TRBV2 and TRBJ1-5; D might be TRBD1 (5 bases). The CDR3 is made up of 14 amino acids. Germline-derived CDR1 and CDR2 are SNHLY and FYNNEI. Trimming stripped 4 bases from V and 3 bases from J, with 10 bases between. The CDR3: CASSVQAYNQPQHF. In DNA, the CDR3 is TGTGCCAGCAGTGTACAGGCTTACAATCAGCCCCAGCATTTT.

This rearrangement joins TRBV29-1 to TRBJ2-3; D ambiguous. The CDR3 covers 11 residues. The germline V and J ends were trimmed by 2 bases and 5 bases, with 5 bases remaining between them. Germline CDR1 and CDR2: SQVTM and ANQGSEA. This chain's CDR3 is CSVEFGDTQYF. CDR3 sequence (DNA): TGCAGCGTTGAATTTGGAGATACGCAGTATTTT.

This clone was seen only a few times. The rearrangement joins TRBV18 to TRBJ1-1; D not certain. Trimming shortened V by 3 bases and J by 1 base, and 12 bases separated the two germline ends. Germline lookup yields CDR1 KGHSH and CDR2 LQKENI. CDR3 length: 15 amino acids. DNA of the CDR3: TGTGCCAGCTCACCCCCGTATACGAGGAACACTGAAGCTTTCTTT. This sequence encodes CASSPPYTRNTEAFF.

This clone was picked up a small number of times. J is TRBJ2-7 and V is TRBV28; D not certain. The germline gives CDR1 MDHEN, CDR2 SYDVKM. V gave up 3 bases and J gave up 1 base, with 10 bases separating them. CDR3 length: 14 residues. In nucleotides, the CDR3 is TGTGCCAGCAGTTTCAGAAGCCATTCCTACGAGCAGTACTTC. It specifies CASSFRSHSYEQYF.

This clone turned up a few times. The J gene is TRBJ2-4, the V gene TRBV28, with no clear D. The CDR3 has 16 amino acids. CDR1 MDHEN and CDR2 SYDVKM come from the germline V gene. V shed 10 bases and J shed 1 base, with 20 bases lying between them. CDR3 region: CATRSPPGEAKNIQYF. The CDR3 DNA reads as TGTGCCACGCGATCCCCACCGGGTGAGGCCAAAAACATTCAGTACTTC.

This clone showed up just a few times. This same CDR3 is encoded by further DNA sequences in the sample. The genes are TRBV2 and TRBJ2-1, with a tentative D call TRBD1 (5 bases). There are 12 residues in the CDR3. Trimming pared 4 bases from V and 6 bases from J, leaving 7 bases between. In germline, CDR1 is SNHLY, CDR2 FYNNEI. Here the CDR3 reads CASSVGANEQFF. The CDR3 bases are TGTGCCAGCAGTGTAGGGGCCAATGAGCAGTTCTTC.

This clone came up a few times. The chain is built from TRBV27 and TRBJ2-2, with D perhaps TRBD1 (7 bases). V lost 5 bases to trimming and J lost 4 bases, with 14 bases between them. CDR1 MNHEY and CDR2 SMNVEV come from the germline V gene (reference sequence). This CDR3 spans 15 amino acids. This CDR3 is CASSPNRGGTGELFF. The CDR3 DNA reads TGTGCCAGCAGTCCGAACAGGGGAGGCACCGGGGAGCTGTTTTTT.

The V gene is TRBV15, the J gene TRBJ2-3; the match to TRBD1 covers 7 bases. The CDR3 totals 13 residues. J was trimmed by 7 bases and V by 1 base; bases with no gene match: 2. CDR1 and CDR2 (germline): LNHNV, YYDKDF (reference sequence). The CDR3 region has the DNA TGTGCCACCAGCAGAGGGGACAGTTATACGCAGTATTTT. Protein: CATSRGDSYTQYF.

This clone was seen a few times. This chain uses TRBV29-1 with TRBJ2-7; D is uncertain. Germline V CDR1 and CDR2: SQVTM, ANQGSEA. CDR3 length: 15 residues. Trimming cost V 7 bases and J 5 bases, with 24 bases left between them. The CDR3 here is CSAIVVGRIAHEQYF. Here the CDR3 DNA reads TGCAGCGCCATAGTTGTGGGAAGAATTGCCCACGAGCAGTACTTC.

The V call is TRBV27, the J call TRBJ1-5; 8 bases agree with TRBD1. Trimming removed 2 bases from V and 6 bases from J; junction bases left unmatched: 6. Germline V gene lookup returns CDR1 MNHEY and CDR2 SMNVEV (reference sequence). The CDR3 is 15 amino acids. The CDR3 spells CASSLRGQGGQPQHF. The DNA of the CDR3 is TGTGCCAGCAGTTTACGAGGACAGGGAGGTCAGCCCCAGCATTTT.

This clone was observed a few times. This rearrangement joins TRBV7-9 to TRBJ2-7, with 8 positions matching TRBD2. V lost 3 bases to trimming and J lost 6 bases; unmatched junction nucleotides: 1. The germline CDR1 and CDR2 sequences are SEHNR and FQNEAQ (reference sequence). The CDR3 sequence is 12 residues long. CDR3 sequence: CASSFTSGEQYF. The CDR3 coding sequence is TGTGCCAGCAGCTTCACTAGCGGCGAGCAGTACTTC.

This clone was seen more than once but under ten times. The chain carries TRBV7-9 and TRBJ2-3; D remains ambiguous. V was clipped by 5 bases and J by 8 bases, with 11 bases between them. Germline V gene data show CDR1 as SEHNR and CDR2 as FQNEAQ (reference sequence). The CDR3 covers 12 residues. CDR3 sequence: CASSPASGTQYF. CDR3 sequence (DNA): TGTGCCAGCAGCCCCGCTTCGGGTACGCAGTATTTT.

This clone has more than one count but fewer than ten. This chain connects TRBV7-3 to TRBJ2-7; 7 nucleotides align to TRBD1. This CDR3 comprises 14 residues. The ends lost 2 bases at V and 3 bases at J; junction bases unmatched: 4. Germline loops: CDR1 SGHTA, CDR2 FQGTGA. The CDR3 sequence is CASSLASGGYEQYF. The CDR3 coding sequence is TGTGCCAGCAGCTTAGCATCAGGGGGCTACGAGCAGTACTTC.

This clone was found many times. The chain couples TRBV29-1 to TRBJ2-1; 8 bases match TRBD2. The CDR3 runs 15 residues. Germline CDR1 SQVTM, CDR2 ANQGSEA. V was clipped by 5 bases and J by 4 bases; unmatched bases: 10. The CDR3 loop reads CSVKAGGGKYNEQFF. CDR3 DNA sequence: TGCAGCGTTAAGGCGGGAGGTGGCAAGTACAATGAGCAGTTCTTC.

V is TRBV4-1 and J is TRBJ1-2; D gene unclear. There are 14 residues in the CDR3. The V end lost 0 bases, the J end lost 8 bases, and 13 bases lay between the germline ends. The germline V gene encodes CDR1 MGHRA and CDR2 YSYEKL. Here the CDR3 DNA reads TGCGCCAGCAGCCAAGATTCTAGGCCTGCGGGCTACACCTTC. As protein: CASSQDSRPAGYTF.

The CDR3 sequence is CASSPLSSSYNEQFF. CDR3 coding DNA: TGTGCCAGCTCACCACTATCTAGCTCCTACAATGAGCAGTTCTTC. The V and J genes are TRBV18 and TRBJ2-1; D is unclear. The length of the CDR3 is 15 residues. V was shortened by 1 base and J by 0 bases, with 7 bases between the two germline ends. Per germline, CDR1 KGHSH and CDR2 LQKENI.